This TCR beta chain was documented in a study of T-cell memory formation after mild COVID-19. The overall study: Most TCR clusters belonged to a single donor.

TCRdb itself ran the 5' RACE reads through MiXCR, one entry per CDR3 protein. The profile shows 560,000 or so distinct CDR3 sequences, approximately 15% of them singletons. This clonotype was seen a handful of times. CDR1 and CDR2 from the germline V gene are SQVTM and ANQGSEA. The V end lost 6 bases, the J end lost 5 bases, and 16 bases lay between the germline ends. This CDR3 has 13 amino acids. The sample comprised PBMCs or a T cell subset sorted from them (not recorded which). The chain carries TRBV29-1 and TRBJ1-1, with D hard to call. This TCR was sampled from an adult woman who had mild COVID-19 (a few samples of this study predate the infection). Cell type and time point are not known. CDR3 DNA: TGCAGCGTCCCCTACTTGGTAGGGACTGAAGCTTTCTTT. Translated, it gives CSVPYLVGTEAFF.